The T cell receptor beta chain under discussion was sequenced for a study of response to subunit inactivated influenza vaccine. CDR1 is KGHSH and CDR2 is LQKENI in the germline V gene. The V gene end was trimmed by 1 base and the J gene end by 6 bases; junction bases not matched to a gene: 7. There are 17 residues in the CDR3. TCRdb called the RT-PCR reads again in MiXCR, with one record for every CDR3 protein. The sample has about 520,000 distinct CDR3 sequences; roughly 27% are singletons. The chain recombines TRBV18 with TRBJ2-3; TRBD2 matches at 13 bases. This specimen was CD4+ T cells sorted from PBMCs, taken 4 to 6 days after vaccination. This TCR was sampled from a man in his forties or fifties who received an inactivated influenza vaccine. CDR3 in amino acids: CASSPQRTSGSGDTQYF. CDR3 bases: TGTGCCAGCTCACCACAACGGACTAGCGGGAGTGGGGATACGCAGTATTTT.